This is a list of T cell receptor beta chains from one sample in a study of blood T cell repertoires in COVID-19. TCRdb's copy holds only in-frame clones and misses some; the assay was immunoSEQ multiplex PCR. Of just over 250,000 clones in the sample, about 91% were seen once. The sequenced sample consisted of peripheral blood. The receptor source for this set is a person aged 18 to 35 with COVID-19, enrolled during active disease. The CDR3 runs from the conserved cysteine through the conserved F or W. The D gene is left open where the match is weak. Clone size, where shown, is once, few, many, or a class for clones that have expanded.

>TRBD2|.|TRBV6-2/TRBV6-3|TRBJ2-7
TGTGCCAGCAGTTACTCTGCCGGGACTAGCGTGTATAGCTCCTACGAGCAGTACTTC
CASSYSAGTSVYSSYEQYF
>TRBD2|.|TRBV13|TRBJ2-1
TGTGCCAGCAGCACGGGGGGAAGCTCCTACAATGAGCAGTTCTTC
CASSTGGSSYNEQFF
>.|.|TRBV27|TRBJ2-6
TGTGCCAGCAGTCCTCAAGCTGAGGCCAACGTCCTGACTTTC
CASSPQAEANVLTF
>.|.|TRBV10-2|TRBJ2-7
TGCGCCAGCAGCCCCGGGGGATCCCTATCCTACGAGCAGTACTTC
CASSPGGSLSYEQYF
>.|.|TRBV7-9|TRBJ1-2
TGTGCCAGCAGACAAAGCCTGCAGGGGTCCTATGGCTACACCTTC
CASRQSLQGSYGYTF
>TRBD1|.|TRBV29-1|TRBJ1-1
TGCAGCGTTGGGGGACAGGGGAACACTGAAGCTTTCTTT
CSVGGQGNTEAFF
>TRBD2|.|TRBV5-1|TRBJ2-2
TGCGCCAGCAGCTTGACACTAGCGGGAGGAGGCACCGGGGAGCTGTTTTTT
CASSLTLAGGGTGELFF
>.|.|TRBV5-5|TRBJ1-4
TGTGCCAGCAGCGCCCAAGGGGAGGTGGATGAAAAACTGTTTTTT
CASSAQGEVDEKLFF
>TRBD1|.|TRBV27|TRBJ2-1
TGTGCCAGCAGTCGCCCGGGACAGGGGGCTTACAATGAGCAGTTCTTC
CASSRPGQGAYNEQFF
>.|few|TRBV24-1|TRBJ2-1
TGTGCCACCTCTTCGGTTGACAATGAGCAGTTCTTC
CATSSVDNEQFF
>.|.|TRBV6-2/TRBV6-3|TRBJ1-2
TGTGCCAGCAGTCCCAACCGGGACACCAACTATGGCTACACCTTC
CASSPNRDTNYGYTF
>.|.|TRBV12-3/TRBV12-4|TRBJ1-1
TGTGCCAGCAGTCTTCAGACTGACACTGAAGCTTTCTTT
CASSLQTDTEAFF
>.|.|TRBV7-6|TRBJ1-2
TGTGCCAGCAGCTTAGCGGTGGCAGGGAAGGGTTCTTATTATGGCTACACCTTC
CASSLAVAGKGSYYGYTF
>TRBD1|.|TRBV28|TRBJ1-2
TGTGCCAGCAGTTTAAGTGGGACAGGGTATGGCTACACCTTC
CASSLSGTGYGYTF
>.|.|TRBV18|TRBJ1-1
TGTGCCAGCTCACCAGATTCGGTCAGGCTGAACACTGAAGCTTTCTTT
CASSPDSVRLNTEAFF
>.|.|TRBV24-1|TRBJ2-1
TGTGCCACCAGTGATCTTCGACTAGGTGAGCAGTTCTTC
CATSDLRLGEQFF
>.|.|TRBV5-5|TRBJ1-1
TGTGCCAGCAGCTTGCCCGGCTTACAGGGGAACACTGAAGCTTTCTTT
CASSLPGLQGNTEAFF
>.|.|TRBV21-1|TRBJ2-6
TGTGCCAGCACCCCCAGCTCTGGGGCCAACGTCCTGACTTTC
CASTPSSGANVLTF
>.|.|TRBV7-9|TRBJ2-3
TGTGCCAGCAGCCCCGAGGATCGGGACTGGGCAGATACGCAGTATTTT
CASSPEDRDWADTQYF
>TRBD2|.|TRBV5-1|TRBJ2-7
TGCGCCAGCAGCTTGGGGACTAGCGGGAGCTCCTACGAGCAGTACTTC
CASSLGTSGSSYEQYF
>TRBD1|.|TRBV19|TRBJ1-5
TGTGCCAGTAGTATAATTACAGGGGGCTTAAGCAATCAGCCCCAGCATTTT
CASSIITGGLSNQPQHF
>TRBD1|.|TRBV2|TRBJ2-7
TGTGCCAGCAGGGGGACAGGGAACGACTACGAGCAGTACTTC
CASRGTGNDYEQYF
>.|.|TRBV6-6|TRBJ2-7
TGTGCCACTCCCCCAAGTTCTCGTCGGGATAGCTACGAGCAGTACTTC
CATPPSSRRDSYEQYF
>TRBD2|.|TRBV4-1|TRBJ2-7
TGCGCCAGCAGCCAGGCCCGTCGACTAGCGGGAGGGCCGGAGGAGCAGTACTTC
CASSQARRLAGGPEEQYF
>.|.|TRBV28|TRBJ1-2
TGTGCCAGCAGTTTGCCCAGCGGGGGCCATGAGGGCTACACCTTC
CASSLPSGGHEGYTF
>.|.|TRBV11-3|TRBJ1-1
TGTGATGGTGAGTATATCTGGGGGCGCACTGAAGCTTTCTTT
CDGEYIWGRTEAFF
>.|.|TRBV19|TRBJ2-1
TGTGCCAGTAGTATGGGGACTTACAATGAGCAGTTCTTC
CASSMGTYNEQFF
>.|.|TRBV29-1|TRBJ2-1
TGCAGCGTTGATCGATTAGCGACCTACAATGAGCAGTTCTTC
CSVDRLATYNEQFF
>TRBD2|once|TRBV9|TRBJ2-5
TGTGCCAGCAGCCCGGGACTAGCGGCAGAGACCCAGTACTTC
CASSPGLAAETQYF
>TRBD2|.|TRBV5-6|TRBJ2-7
TGTGCCAGCAGCTTGGTTGGGACTAGCTACGAGCAGTACTTC
CASSLVGTSYEQYF
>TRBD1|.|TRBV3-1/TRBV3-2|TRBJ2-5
TGTGCCAGCAGCCAGTACAGGGGATGGTCCTCCCAAGAGACCCAGTACTTC
CASSQYRGWSSQETQYF
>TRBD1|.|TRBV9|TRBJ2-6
TGTGCCAGCAGCCCCGGGGATGGGACAGGGGGCATGTTTGGGGCCAACGTCCTGACTTTC
CASSPGDGTGGMFGANVLTF
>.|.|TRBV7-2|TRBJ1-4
TGTGCCAGCAGCTCGACCGTCATGGGGGGTAATGAAAAACTGTTTTTT
CASSSTVMGGNEKLFF
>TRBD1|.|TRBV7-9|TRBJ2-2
TGTGCCAGCAGTTGGACAGGGGAAAACGGGGAGCTGTTTTTT
CASSWTGENGELFF
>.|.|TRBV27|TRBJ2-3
TGTGCCAGCAGACCCGACACCTCAGATACGCAGTATTTT
CASRPDTSDTQYF
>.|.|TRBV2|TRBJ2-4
TGTGCCAGCCAAAAACTAGCCAAAAACATTCAGTACTTC
CASQKLAKNIQYF
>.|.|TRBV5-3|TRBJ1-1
TGTGCCAGGCTCGGGGTCGCTGAAGCTTTCTTT
CARLGVAEAFF
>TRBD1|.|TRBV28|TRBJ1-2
TGTGCCAGCCGGAGGACAGGAAGCACTAACTATGGCTACACCTTC
CASRRTGSTNYGYTF
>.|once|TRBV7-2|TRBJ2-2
TGTGCCAGCAGCTGGTCACACAGGGGAGGCACCGGGGAGCTGTTTTTT
CASSWSHRGGTGELFF
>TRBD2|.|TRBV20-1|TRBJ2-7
TGCAGTGCTAGTCCACTAGCGGAAATTACCTACGAGCAGTACTTC
CSASPLAEITYEQYF
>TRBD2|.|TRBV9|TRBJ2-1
TGTGCCAGCAGCGTAACTAGCGGGGCAAGCTCCTACAATGAGCAGTTCTTC
CASSVTSGASSYNEQFF
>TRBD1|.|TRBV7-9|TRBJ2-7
TGTGCCAGCAGCTCTCGGACAGGGGACCCCTACGAGCAGTACTTC
CASSSRTGDPYEQYF
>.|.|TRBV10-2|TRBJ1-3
TGCGCCAGCAGTGATCGGGGCTCTGGAAACACCATATATTTT
CASSDRGSGNTIYF
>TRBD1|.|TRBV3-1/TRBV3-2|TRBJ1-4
TGTGCCAGCAGCCATCCACGAGACAGGGGGCGTGAAAAACTGTTTTTT
CASSHPRDRGREKLFF
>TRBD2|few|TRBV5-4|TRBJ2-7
TGTGCCAGCAGCCCAGGAGCAGCCGGGGGGGAGCAGTACTTC
CASSPGAAGGEQYF
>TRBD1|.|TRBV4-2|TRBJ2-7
TGTGCCAGCAGCCTGACCGGGACAGGGGGTTACGAGCAGTACTTC
CASSLTGTGGYEQYF
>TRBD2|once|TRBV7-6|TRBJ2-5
TGTGCCAGCAGCCCGTACGACGTGGTTAGCGGGAGTCAAGAGACCCAGTACTTC
CASSPYDVVSGSQETQYF
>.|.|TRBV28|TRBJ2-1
TGTGCCAGCAGCCCTGGGCAGGGGATAAGAGAGCAGTTCTTC
CASSPGQGIREQFF
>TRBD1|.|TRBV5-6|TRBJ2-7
TGTGCCAGCAGTTCAGACAGGGGGCGTTTCGGGCAGTACTTC
CASSSDRGRFGQYF
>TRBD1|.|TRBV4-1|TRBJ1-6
TGCGCCAGCAGCCACCAGGGGGCTTCACCCCTCCACTTT
CASSHQGASPLHF
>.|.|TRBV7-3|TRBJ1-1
TGTGCCAGCAGCTTAGAGGGAAACACTGAAGCTTTCTTT
CASSLEGNTEAFF
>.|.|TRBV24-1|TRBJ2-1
TGTGCCACCAGTGACTCCATCGGTCGTAATGAGCAGTTCTTC
CATSDSIGRNEQFF
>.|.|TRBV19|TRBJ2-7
TGTGCCAGTAGTAGCAGTCCCGCGGGACAGAAGAGCCCCTACGAGCAGTACTTC
CASSSSPAGQKSPYEQYF
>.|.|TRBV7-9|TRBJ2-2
TGTGCCAGCAGCATCAGGGTGACCGGGGAGCTGTTTTTT
CASSIRVTGELFF
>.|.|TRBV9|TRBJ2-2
TGTGCCAGCAGCCCCAGGGCGACGAACACCGGGGAGCTGTTTTTT
CASSPRATNTGELFF
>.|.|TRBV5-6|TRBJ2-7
TGTGCCAGCAGCTCCTTCTACGAGCAGTACTTC
CASSSFYEQYF
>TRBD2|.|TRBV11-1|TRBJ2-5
TGTGCCAGCAGCGTACGGCTAGCGGGAATAGAGACCCAGTACTTC
CASSVRLAGIETQYF
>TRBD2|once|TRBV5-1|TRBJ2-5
TGCGCCAGCAGCCCGCGGGCGGGAGAGACGACCCAGTACTTC
CASSPRAGETTQYF
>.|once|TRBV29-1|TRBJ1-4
TGCAGCGTCGCAACGAGGGGGGGCGAAAAACTGTTTTTT
CSVATRGGEKLFF